This T cell receptor (beta chain) was sequenced for a study of blood T cell repertoires in COVID-19. Study-level background: Sources were T cells, B-cell-depleted T cells, or PBMCs; the material itself was cDNA or gDNA.

The junction had 10 bases not matched to a gene; V was cut back by 4 bases and J by 4 bases. This CDR3 contains 16 residues. CDR1 is SGHVS, CDR2 FNYEAQ, per germline. In the original processing: Quantification of nucleated cells was approximated via reference gene primer amplification. Method: immunoSEQ multiplex PCR; TCRdb's copy keeps in-frame clones and lacks some. Clonal size and the V and J genes are those of that table, whereas D and trimming came from the DNA. The sample carries 31,000 or so clones, about 86% recorded once. This sequence originates from a human donor with active COVID-19. The donor label of this sample is uncertain. The chain carries TRBV7-6 and TRBJ2-5; 9 bases are shared with TRBD2. Material for sequencing was peripheral blood. CDR3 sequence: CASSYPVAGGGETQYF. For the CDR3, the DNA is TGTGCCAGCAGCTATCCGGTTGCGGGGGGGGGAGAGACCCAGTACTTC.